The present T cell receptor (beta chain) was sequenced within a study of T cell repertoires and HLA-DP antigens. Findings and caveats of the study: Clones undetected before culture averaged 36.3% against one allele and around 50% against the other.

With regard to this clone: As yet, its antigen is unknown.

Purity of the untouched CD4+ T cells was around 98%. The primer mix covered 54 TRBV segments and 13 TRBJ segments. Generated by immunoSEQ multiplex PCR, the TCRdb table keeps only in-frame clones and is missing some. The sample contains about 110,000 clones, about 92% of which appear only once. The receptor was isolated from a young woman in good health and CMV-seronegative. Sequencing input: CD4+ T cells from PBMCs.

The CDR3 nucleotides are TGTGCCACCGTGGGACTAGCGTCGATTGGGACCCAGTACTTC. It encodes CATVGLASIGTQYF. The rearrangement links TRBV28 to TRBJ2-5; 10 nucleotides match TRBD2. The CDR3 covers 14 residues. Germline V gene data show CDR1 as MDHEN and CDR2 as SYDVKM. V gave up 10 bases and J gave up 7 bases; unmatched junction bases: 12.